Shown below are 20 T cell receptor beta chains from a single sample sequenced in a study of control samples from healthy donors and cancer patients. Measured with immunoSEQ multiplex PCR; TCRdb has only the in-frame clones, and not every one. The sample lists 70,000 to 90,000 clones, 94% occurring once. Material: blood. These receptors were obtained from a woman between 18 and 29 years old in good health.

The CDR3 nucleotides read TGTGCCAGCAGCCAAGATGGAGTTAACACTGAAGCTTTCTTT. Amino acids: CASSQDGVNTEAFF. V gene TRBV3-1 (or the pseudogene TRBV3-2) combines with J gene TRBJ1-1, with D hard to call. V was cut by 0 bases and J by 2 bases, with 7 bases left in between. This CDR3 is 14 amino acids long. Germline V gives CDR1 LGHDT, CDR2 YNNKEL (reference sequence).

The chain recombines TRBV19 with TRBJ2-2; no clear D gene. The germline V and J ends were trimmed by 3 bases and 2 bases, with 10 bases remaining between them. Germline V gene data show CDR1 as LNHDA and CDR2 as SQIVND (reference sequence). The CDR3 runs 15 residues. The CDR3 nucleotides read TGTGCCAGTAGTATTGGTCAGGTTAACACCGGGGAGCTGTTTTTT. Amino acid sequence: CASSIGQVNTGELFF.

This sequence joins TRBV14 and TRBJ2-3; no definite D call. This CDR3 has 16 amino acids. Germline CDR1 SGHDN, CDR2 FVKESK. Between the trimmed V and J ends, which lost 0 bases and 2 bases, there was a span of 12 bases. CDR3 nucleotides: TGTGCCAGCAGCCAAGATCTTGGCAGTAACACAGATACGCAGTATTTT. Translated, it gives CASSQDLGSNTDTQYF.

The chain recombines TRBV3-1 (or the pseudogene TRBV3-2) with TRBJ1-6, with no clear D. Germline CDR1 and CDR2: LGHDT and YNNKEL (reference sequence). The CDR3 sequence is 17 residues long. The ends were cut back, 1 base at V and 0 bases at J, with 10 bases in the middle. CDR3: CASSQGPVTSYNSPLHF. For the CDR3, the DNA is TGTGCCAGCAGCCAAGGGCCCGTTACCTCCTATAATTCACCCCTCCACTTT.

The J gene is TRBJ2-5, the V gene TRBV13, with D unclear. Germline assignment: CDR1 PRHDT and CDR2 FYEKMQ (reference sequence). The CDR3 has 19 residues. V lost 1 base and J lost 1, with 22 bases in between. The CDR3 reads CASSLVGSQLNSAQETQYF. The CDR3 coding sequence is TGTGCCAGCAGCTTAGTCGGCTCCCAACTCAATAGTGCCCAAGAGACCCAGTACTTC. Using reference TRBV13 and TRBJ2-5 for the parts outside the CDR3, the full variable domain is AAGVIQSPRHLIKEKRETATLKCYPIPRHDTVYWYQQGPGQDPQFLISFYEKMQSDKGSIPDRFSAQQFSDYHSELNMSSLELGDSALYFCASSLVGSQLNSAQETQYFGPGTRLLVL.

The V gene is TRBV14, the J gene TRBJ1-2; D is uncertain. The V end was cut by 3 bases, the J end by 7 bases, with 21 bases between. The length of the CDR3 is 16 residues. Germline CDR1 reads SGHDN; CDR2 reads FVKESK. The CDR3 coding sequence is TGTGCCAGCAGCCAGACCCTTCGGGCCCCCTTAACTGGCTACACCTTC. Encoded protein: CASSQTLRAPLTGYTF.

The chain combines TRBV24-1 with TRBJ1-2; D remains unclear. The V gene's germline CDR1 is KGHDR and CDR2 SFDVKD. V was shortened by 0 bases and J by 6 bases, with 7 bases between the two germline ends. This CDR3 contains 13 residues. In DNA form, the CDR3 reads TGTGCCACCAGTGATTTGACTGCCGATGGCTACACCTTC. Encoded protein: CATSDLTADGYTF.

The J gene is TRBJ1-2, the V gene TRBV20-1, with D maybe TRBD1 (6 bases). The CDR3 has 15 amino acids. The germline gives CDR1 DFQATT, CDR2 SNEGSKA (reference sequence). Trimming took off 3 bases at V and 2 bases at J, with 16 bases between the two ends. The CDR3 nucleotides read TGCAGTGCTAGTCCGCCGGGGACATGGAACTATGGCTACACCTTC. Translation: CSASPPGTWNYGYTF.

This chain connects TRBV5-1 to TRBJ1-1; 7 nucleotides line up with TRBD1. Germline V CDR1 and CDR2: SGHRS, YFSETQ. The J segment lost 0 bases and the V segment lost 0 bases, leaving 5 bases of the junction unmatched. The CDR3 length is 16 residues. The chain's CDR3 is CASSLARGAMNTEAFF. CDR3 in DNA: TGCGCCAGCAGCTTGGCCAGGGGGGCGATGAACACTGAAGCTTTCTTT.

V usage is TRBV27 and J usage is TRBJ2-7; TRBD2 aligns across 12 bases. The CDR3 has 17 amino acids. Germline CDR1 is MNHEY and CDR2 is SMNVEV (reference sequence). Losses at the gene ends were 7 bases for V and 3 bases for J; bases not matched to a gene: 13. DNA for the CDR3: TGTGCCAGCACCCCTTCGGCTAGCGGGAGGGCTATCTACGAGCAGTACTTC. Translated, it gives CASTPSASGRAIYEQYF.

As DNA, the CDR3 is TGTGCCAGCAGCTTAGATTCAAAGTCCGGCTACGAGCAGTACTTC. Protein: CASSLDSKSGYEQYF. J is TRBJ2-7 and V is TRBV11-2; D is unresolved. The CDR3 loop spans 15 amino acids. V was shortened by 0 bases and J by 3 bases, with 12 bases between the two germline ends. Germline CDR1 reads SGHAT; CDR2 reads FQNNGV. The full variable domain, in which reference TRBV11-2 and TRBJ2-7 provide the parts outside the CDR3, is EAGVAQSPRYKIIEKRQSVAFWCNPISGHATLYWYQQILGQGPKLLIQFQNNGVVDDSQLPKDRFSAERLKGVDSTLKIQPAKLEDSAVYLCASSLDSKSGYEQYFGPGTRLTVT.

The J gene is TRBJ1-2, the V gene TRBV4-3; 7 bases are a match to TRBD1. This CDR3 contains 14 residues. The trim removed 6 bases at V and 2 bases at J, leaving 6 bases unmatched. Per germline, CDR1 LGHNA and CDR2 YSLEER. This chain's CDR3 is CASSRQGLNYGYTF. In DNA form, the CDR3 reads TGCGCCAGCAGTCGACAGGGACTAAACTATGGCTACACCTTC.

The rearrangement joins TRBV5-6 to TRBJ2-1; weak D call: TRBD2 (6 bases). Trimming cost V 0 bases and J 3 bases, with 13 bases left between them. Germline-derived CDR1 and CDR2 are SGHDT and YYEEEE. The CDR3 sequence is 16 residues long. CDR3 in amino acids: CASSLGSSAYYNEQFF. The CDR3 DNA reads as TGTGCCAGCAGCTTGGGGTCTAGCGCGTACTACAATGAGCAGTTCTTC.

CDR3 amino acids: CASSLYSGQGHTGELFF. The CDR3 bases are TGTGCCAGCAGCTTATATAGTGGGCAGGGCCACACCGGGGAGCTGTTTTTT. The V gene is TRBV11-3, the J gene TRBJ2-2; TRBD1 is a possible D gene (5 bases). The ends were cut back, 2 bases at V and 3 bases at J, with 16 bases in the middle. Looked up from germline, CDR1 is SGHNT and CDR2 is YENEEA. The length of the CDR3 is 17 residues.

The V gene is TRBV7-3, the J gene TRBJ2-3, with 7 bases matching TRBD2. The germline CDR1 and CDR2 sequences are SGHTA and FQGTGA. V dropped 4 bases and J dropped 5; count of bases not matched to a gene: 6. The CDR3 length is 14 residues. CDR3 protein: CASSSNRGVDTQYF. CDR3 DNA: TGTGCCAGCAGCTCCAACCGGGGGGTAGATACGCAGTATTTT. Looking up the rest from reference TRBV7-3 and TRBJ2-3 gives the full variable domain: GAGVSQTPSNKVTEKGKYVELRCDPISGHTALYWYRQSLGQGPEFLIYFQGTGAADDSGLPNDRFFAVRPEGSVSTLKIQRTERGDSAVYLCASSSNRGVDTQYFGPGTRLTVL.

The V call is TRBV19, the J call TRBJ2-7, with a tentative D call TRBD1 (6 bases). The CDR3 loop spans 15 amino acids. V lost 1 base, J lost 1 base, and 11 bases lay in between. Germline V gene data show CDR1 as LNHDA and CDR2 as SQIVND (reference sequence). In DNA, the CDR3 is TGTGCCAGTAGTATAGGTCCAGGGGTATCCTACGAGCAGTACTTC. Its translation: CASSIGPGVSYEQYF.

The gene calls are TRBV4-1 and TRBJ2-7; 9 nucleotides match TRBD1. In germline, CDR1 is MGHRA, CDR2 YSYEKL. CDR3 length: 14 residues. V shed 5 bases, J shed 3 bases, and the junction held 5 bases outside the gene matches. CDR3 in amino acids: CASSSGQGSYEQYF. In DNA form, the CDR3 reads TGCGCCAGCAGCTCTGGACAGGGGAGCTACGAGCAGTACTTC.

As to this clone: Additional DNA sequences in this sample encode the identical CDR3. In DNA form, the CDR3 reads TGTGCCAGCAGCCTCCTCGGCAACTCTGGAAACACCATATATTTT. Translation gives CASSLLGNSGNTIYF. This chain uses TRBV7-2 with TRBJ1-3; the D is unclear. Trimming stripped 5 bases from V and 0 bases from J, with 11 bases between. The CDR3 runs 15 residues. CDR1 and CDR2 (germline): SGHTA, FQGNSA.

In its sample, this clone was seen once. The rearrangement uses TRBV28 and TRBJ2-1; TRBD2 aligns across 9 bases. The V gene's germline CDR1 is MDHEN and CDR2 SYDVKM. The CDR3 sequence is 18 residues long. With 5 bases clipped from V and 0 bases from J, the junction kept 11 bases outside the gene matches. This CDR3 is CASSRRLAASLSYNEQFF. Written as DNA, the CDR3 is TGTGCCAGCAGTCGGAGACTAGCGGCGAGCCTCTCCTACAATGAGCAGTTCTTC. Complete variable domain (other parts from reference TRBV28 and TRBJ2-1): DVKVTQSSRYLVKRTGEKVFLECVQDMDHENMFWYRQDPGLGLRLIYFSYDVKMKEKGDIPEGYSVSREKKERFSLILESASTNQTSMYLCASSRRLAASLSYNEQFFGPGTRLTVL.

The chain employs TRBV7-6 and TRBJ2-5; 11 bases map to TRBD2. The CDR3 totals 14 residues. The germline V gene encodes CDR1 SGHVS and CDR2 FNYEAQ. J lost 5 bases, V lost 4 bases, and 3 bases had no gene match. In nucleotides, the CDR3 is TGTGCCAGCAGCTCTAGCGGGAGGCGGGAGACCCAGTACTTC. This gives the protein CASSSSGRRETQYF.